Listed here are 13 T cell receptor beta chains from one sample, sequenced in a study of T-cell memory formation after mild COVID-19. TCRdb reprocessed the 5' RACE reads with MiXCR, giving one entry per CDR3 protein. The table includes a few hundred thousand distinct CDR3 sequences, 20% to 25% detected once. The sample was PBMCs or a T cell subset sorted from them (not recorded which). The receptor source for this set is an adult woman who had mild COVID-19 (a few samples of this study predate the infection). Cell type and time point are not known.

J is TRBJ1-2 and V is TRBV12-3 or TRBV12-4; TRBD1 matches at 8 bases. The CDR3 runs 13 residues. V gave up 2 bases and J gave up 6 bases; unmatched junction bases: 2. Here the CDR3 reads CASSLQGANGYTF. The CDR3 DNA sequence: TGTGCCAGCAGTTTACAGGGGGCTAATGGCTACACCTTC.

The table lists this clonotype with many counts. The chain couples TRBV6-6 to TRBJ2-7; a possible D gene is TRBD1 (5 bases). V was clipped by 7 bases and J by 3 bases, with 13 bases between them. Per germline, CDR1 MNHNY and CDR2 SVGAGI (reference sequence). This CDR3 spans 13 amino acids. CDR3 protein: CASKSFTGYEQYF. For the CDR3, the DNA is TGTGCCAGCAAGAGTTTTACAGGCTACGAGCAGTACTTC.

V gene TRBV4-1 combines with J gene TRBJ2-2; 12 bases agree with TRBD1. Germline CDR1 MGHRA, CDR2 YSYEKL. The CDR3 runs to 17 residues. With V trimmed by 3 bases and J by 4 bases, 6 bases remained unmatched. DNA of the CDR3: TGCGCCAGCAGCCACCTCCGGGGACAGGGGGCCACCGGGGAGCTGTTTTTT. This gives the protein CASSHLRGQGATGELFF.

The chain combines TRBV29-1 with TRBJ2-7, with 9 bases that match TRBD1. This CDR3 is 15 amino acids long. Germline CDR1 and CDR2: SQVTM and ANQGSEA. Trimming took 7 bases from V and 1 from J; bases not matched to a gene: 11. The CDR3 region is CSAIGAGQGSYEQYF. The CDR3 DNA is TGCAGCGCCATAGGTGCGGGACAGGGTTCCTACGAGCAGTACTTC.

The CDR3 region has the DNA TGTGCCAGCAGCGGCTTGACTAGCGGGAGTACCTATGAGCAGTTCTTC. It codes for CASSGLTSGSTYEQFF. The chain recombines TRBV9 with TRBJ2-1; 12 bases agree with TRBD2. The junction had 9 bases not matched to a gene; V was cut back by 3 bases and J by 8 bases. This CDR3 region has 16 residues. Germline CDR1 is SGDLS and CDR2 is YYNGEE.

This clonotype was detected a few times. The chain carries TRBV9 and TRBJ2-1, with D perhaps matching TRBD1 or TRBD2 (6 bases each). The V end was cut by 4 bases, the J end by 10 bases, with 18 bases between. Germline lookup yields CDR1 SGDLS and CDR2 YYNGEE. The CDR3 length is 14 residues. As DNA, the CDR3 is TGTGCCAGCAGCCTAGGTGGGGGGCTGGAAGAGCAGTTCTTC. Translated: CASSLGGGLEEQFF. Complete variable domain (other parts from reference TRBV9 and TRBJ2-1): DSGVTQTPKHLITATGQRVTLRCSPRSGDLSVYWYQQSLDQGLQFLIQYYNGEERAKGNILERFSAQQFPDLHSELNLSSLELGDSALYFCASSLGGGLEEQFFGPGTRLTVL.

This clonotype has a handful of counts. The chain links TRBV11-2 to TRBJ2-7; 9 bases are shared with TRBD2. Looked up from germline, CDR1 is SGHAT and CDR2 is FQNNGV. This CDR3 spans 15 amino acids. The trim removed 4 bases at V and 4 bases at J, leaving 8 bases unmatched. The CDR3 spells CASSSLSGRLYEQYF. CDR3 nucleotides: TGTGCCAGCAGCTCCCTTAGCGGGAGACTTTACGAGCAGTACTTC.

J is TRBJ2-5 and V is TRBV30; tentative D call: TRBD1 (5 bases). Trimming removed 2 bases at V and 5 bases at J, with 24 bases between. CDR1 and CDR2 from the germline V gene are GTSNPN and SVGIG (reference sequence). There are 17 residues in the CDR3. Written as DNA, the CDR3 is TGTGCCTGGAGTCGCAGTCGTTCCCCAGGGCTGGGGGAGACCCAGTACTTC. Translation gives CAWSRSRSPGLGETQYF. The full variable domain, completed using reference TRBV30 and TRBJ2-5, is SQTIHQWPATLVQPVGSPLSLECTVEGTSNPNLYWYRQAAGRGLQLLFYSVGIGQISSEVPQNLSASRPQDRQFILSSKKLLLSDSGFYLCAWSRSRSPGLGETQYFGPGTRLLVL.

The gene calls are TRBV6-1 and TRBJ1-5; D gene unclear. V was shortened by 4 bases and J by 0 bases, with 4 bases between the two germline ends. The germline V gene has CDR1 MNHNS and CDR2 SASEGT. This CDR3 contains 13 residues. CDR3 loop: CASSGHSNQPQHF. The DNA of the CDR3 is TGTGCCAGCAGTGGACATAGCAATCAGCCCCAGCATTTT.

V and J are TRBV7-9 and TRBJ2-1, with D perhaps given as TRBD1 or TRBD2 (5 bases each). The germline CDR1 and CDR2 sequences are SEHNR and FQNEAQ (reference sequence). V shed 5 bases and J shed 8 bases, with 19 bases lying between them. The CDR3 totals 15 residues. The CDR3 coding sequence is TGTGCCAGCAGCCGCACCTTTCCGGGGCAGGATGAGCAGTTCTTC. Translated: CASSRTFPGQDEQFF.

The CDR3 DNA follows: TGTGCCAGCAGCTTCGCCGGGACAGTACTATGGAATGAGCAGTTCTTC. It specifies CASSFAGTVLWNEQFF. This chain uses TRBV7-8 with TRBJ2-1; TRBD1 agrees at 7 bases. This CDR3 is 16 amino acids long. V shed 3 bases, J shed 7 bases, and the junction held 12 bases outside the gene matches. From germline, CDR1 is SGHVS and CDR2 FQNEAQ.

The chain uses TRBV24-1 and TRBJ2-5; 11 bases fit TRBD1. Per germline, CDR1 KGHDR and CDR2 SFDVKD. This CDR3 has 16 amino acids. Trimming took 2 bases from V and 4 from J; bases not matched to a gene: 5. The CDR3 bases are TGTGCCACCAGTGATTGGACAGGGGGCATCTCAGAGACCCAGTACTTC. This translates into CATSDWTGGISETQYF.

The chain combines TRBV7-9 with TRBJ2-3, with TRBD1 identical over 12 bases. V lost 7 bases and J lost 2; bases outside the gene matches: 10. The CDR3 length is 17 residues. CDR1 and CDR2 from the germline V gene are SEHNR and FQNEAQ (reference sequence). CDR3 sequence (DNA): TGTGCCAGCAATATAGCGGGACAGGGGGCTTTCACAGATACGCAGTATTTT. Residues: CASNIAGQGAFTDTQYF. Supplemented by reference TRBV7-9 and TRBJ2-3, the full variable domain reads DTGVSQNPRHKITKRGQNVTFRCDPISEHNRLYWYRQTLGQGPEFLTYFQNEAQLEKSRLLSDRFSAERPKGSFSTLEIQRTEQGDSAMYLCASNIAGQGAFTDTQYFGPGTRLTVL.